This T cell receptor beta chain stems from a study of identical twins. Notes on the study in general: Beta out-of-frame sequences displayed a weaker excess of sharing between twins. Within cord blood, abundant beta clonotypes carried fewer insertions, but memory repertoires showed no such trend. Models underpredicted monozygotic twin sharing of out-of-frame TCR alpha.

Comments on this clonotype: What it binds is unknown.

Template switching added a universal primer site, and cDNA bore unique molecular identifiers. TCRdb re-derived calls from the 5' RACE reads in MiXCR, one entry per CDR3 protein. The data contain 450,000 or so distinct CDR3 sequences, 15% to 20% of them singletons. The CDR3 runs 14 residues. The V gene's germline CDR1 is WSHSY and CDR2 SAAADI. With 3 bases removed from V and 5 bases from J, the gap between germline ends came to 8 bases. This clonotype was obtained from a man aged 50 or older in good health. The J gene is TRBJ1-6, the V gene TRBV10-2; D is ambiguous. The sequencing input was naive T cells sorted from blood. In DNA, the CDR3 is TGCGCCAGCAGTGATTTGCGGGATAATTCACCCCTCCACTTT. Residues: CASSDLRDNSPLHF.